These 12 T cell receptor beta chains share one sample of origin, sequenced in a study of blood T cell repertoires in COVID-19. This table comes from immunoSEQ multiplex PCR, and its TCRdb copy is limited to in-frame clones, with some not included. This table has around 110,000 clones, 71% appearing once. The sample taken for sequencing was peripheral blood. The receptors shown here come from a human donor with acute or convalescent COVID-19. The donor label of this sample is uncertain.

CDR3 in amino acids: CASSLLDRVHYEQYF. CDR3 bases: TGTGCCAGCAGCCTCCTAGACAGGGTCCACTACGAGCAGTACTTC. V and J are TRBV5-6 and TRBJ2-7, with 7 bases that match TRBD1. The junction had 10 bases not matched to a gene; V was cut back by 4 bases and J by 3 bases. Germline CDR1 is SGHDT and CDR2 is YYEEEE. The CDR3 is made up of 15 amino acids.

CDR3 in DNA: TGTGCCAGCAGTTTACCGATACAGATAACTAATGAAAAACTGTTTTTT. The encoded protein is CASSLPIQITNEKLFF. This rearrangement joins TRBV28 to TRBJ1-4, with D uncertain. The V end was cut by 2 bases, the J end by 1 base, with 11 bases between. There are 16 residues in the CDR3. Germline V gene data show CDR1 as MDHEN and CDR2 as SYDVKM.

The chain combines TRBV5-1 with TRBJ1-6; perhaps TRBD1 as D (6 bases). Trimming left V 5 bases short and J 7 bases short, with 16 bases between. CDR1 is SGHRS and CDR2 is YFSETQ in the germline V gene. The CDR3 loop spans 15 amino acids. The DNA of the CDR3 is TGCGCCAGCAGAAACTCCGGGACACTAAATTCACCCCTCCACTTT. Protein: CASRNSGTLNSPLHF.

This clone was counted a few times. This chain connects TRBV9 to TRBJ2-1, with 9 bases aligning to TRBD1. Germline V gene sequence: CDR1 SGDLS, CDR2 YYNGEE. Germline trimming cut 0 bases from V and 7 bases from J; bases unmatched to any gene: 8. The CDR3 covers 16 residues. CDR3 in amino acids: CASSVEFGTGRNEQFF. CDR3 in DNA: TGTGCCAGCAGCGTAGAATTCGGGACAGGGAGGAATGAGCAGTTCTTC.

The V gene is TRBV18, the J gene TRBJ1-1, with TRBD1 as a possible D gene (5 bases). The CDR3 contains 16 residues. V gave up 4 bases and J gave up 3 bases, with 18 bases separating them. Looked up from germline, CDR1 is KGHSH and CDR2 is LQKENI. CDR3 protein: CASSRLLTGGDTEAFF. CDR3 in DNA: TGTGCCAGCTCACGACTCCTAACGGGGGGAGACACTGAAGCTTTCTTT.

The CDR3 nucleotides are TGTGCCAGCAGTGCACAGGGCGTGAAGGTTGGTGGCTACACCTTC. It codes for CASSAQGVKVGGYTF. The chain employs TRBV2 and TRBJ1-2; D is possibly TRBD1 (6 bases). This CDR3 has 15 residues. Germline V gives CDR1 SNHLY, CDR2 FYNNEI. Trimming took 4 bases from V and 7 from J, leaving 19 bases between them.

The genes are TRBV27 and TRBJ1-5, with 7 positions matching TRBD1. Germline CDR1 MNHEY, CDR2 SMNVEV (reference sequence). This CDR3 region has 15 residues. V lost 4 bases, J lost 7 bases, and 10 bases stayed unmatched. The CDR3 sequence is CASSWGQRVGQPQHF. The CDR3 coding sequence is TGTGCCAGCAGTTGGGGACAGAGGGTGGGCCAGCCCCAGCATTTT.

This rearrangement joins TRBV4-1 to TRBJ1-2; 8 nucleotides match TRBD1. V was pared by 1 base and J by 2 bases, with 15 bases of the junction left unmatched. The CDR3 runs 19 residues. CDR1 and CDR2 (germline): MGHRA, YSYEKL. CDR3 sequence (DNA): TGCGCCAGCAGCCAAGGTCTACTCTTCCGGGACAGGAGAAACTATGGCTACACCTTC. This gives the protein CASSQGLLFRDRRNYGYTF.

The rearrangement uses TRBV19 and TRBJ1-3, with 9 positions matching TRBD1. J was trimmed by 2 bases and V by 5 bases; bases with no gene match: 4. CDR3 length: 15 amino acids. CDR1 and CDR2 (germline): LNHDA, SQIVND (reference sequence). The CDR3 DNA is TGTGCCAGTAGTCCCGACAGGGGGGCTGGAAACACCATATATTTT. This gives the protein CASSPDRGAGNTIYF.

This clone was seen more than once but under ten times. The rearrangement links TRBV6-1 to TRBJ1-1; no reliable D call. Trimming stripped 2 bases from V and 10 bases from J, with 11 bases between. The CDR3 contains 12 residues. Germline V lookup: CDR1 MNHNS, CDR2 SASEGT. The CDR3 DNA follows: TGTGCCAGCAGTGAAACTATGGAGAGAGCTTTCTTT. As protein: CASSETMERAFF.

This clone was seen more than once but under ten times. The chain combines TRBV5-6 with TRBJ1-6; the match to TRBD1 covers 8 bases. This CDR3 region has 15 residues. V lost 0 bases, J lost 10 bases, and 6 bases stayed unmatched. Germline CDR1 and CDR2: SGHDT and YYEEEE. The CDR3 coding sequence is TGTGCCAGCAGCTTGGATCAGGGGGCGGAATCACCCCTCCACTTT. It encodes CASSLDQGAESPLHF. The full variable domain, completed using reference TRBV5-6 and TRBJ1-6, is DAGVTQSPTHLIKTRGQQVTLRCSPKSGHDTVSWYQQALGQGPQFIFQYYEEEERQRGNFPDRFSGHQFPNYSSELNVNALLLGDSALYLCASSLDQGAESPLHFGNGTRLTVT.

The chain carries TRBV2 and TRBJ1-2, with 10 bases identical to TRBD1. The germline V gene has CDR1 SNHLY and CDR2 FYNNEI. Trimming cost V 7 bases and J 4 bases; bases outside gene matches: 9. The CDR3 covers 15 residues. The chain's CDR3 is CASNSRGTGAYGYTF. CDR3 DNA sequence: TGTGCCAGCAACTCCAGGGGGACAGGGGCCTATGGCTACACCTTC.